A selection of T cell receptor beta chains follows, all from one sample in a study of T cell repertoires in cytomegalovirus infection. TCRdb redid the calling of the reads with MiXCR, one entry per CDR3 protein. The data contain over 300,000 distinct CDR3 sequences, roughly a sixth of them singletons. Sample: PBMCs. These receptors all come from a human donor in good health (CMV status not recorded). Some clones in this sample may be carry-over from other donors' samples. CDR3s include the opening cysteine and the closing phenylalanine or tryptophan. The order of the fields is clone size, J gene, V gene, CDR3 length, D gene, CDR3 protein, CDR3 DNA. A D gene is named only where the DNA matches it firmly. Rows may omit the clone size; those that give it use once, few, many or a size class.

. TRBJ2-4 TRBV27 17 TRBD1 CASSPGQGTSQQNIQYF TGTGCCAGCAGTCCCGGACAGGGTACCAGTCAACAAAACATTCAGTACTTC
once TRBJ2-7 TRBV6-5 14 . CASSQLTGLYEQYF TGTGCCAGCAGCCAATTAACAGGGCTCTACGAGCAGTACTTC
many TRBJ1-6 TRBV7-9 17 TRBD1 CASSPPTGFTYNSPLHF TGTGCCAGCAGCCCACCGACAGGGTTCACCTATAATTCACCCCTCCACTTT
many TRBJ1-1 TRBV7-3 13 . CASSSGENTEAFF TGTGCCAGCAGCTCTGGTGAGAACACTGAAGCTTTCTTT
once TRBJ2-2 TRBV25-1 13 . CASSERGAGELFF TGTGCCAGCAGTGAAAGGGGGGCCGGGGAGCTGTTTTTT
. TRBJ2-5 TRBV6-9 16 . CASSPPPQGGAETQYF TGTGCCAGCAGCCCGCCGCCCCAGGGGGGGGCTGAGACCCAGTACTTC
few TRBJ2-2 TRBV20-1 15 TRBD2 CSARDHGGGTGELFF TGCAGTGCTAGAGATCATGGGGGGGGGACCGGGGAGCTGTTTTTT
. TRBJ2-2 TRBV12-3/TRBV12-4 15 TRBD2 CASQGRGGGSGELFF TGTGCCAGCCAAGGACGCGGGGGAGGCTCCGGGGAGCTGTTTTTT
few TRBJ2-2 TRBV2 15 TRBD1 CASRRGTGDTGELFF TGTGCCAGCCGACGAGGGACAGGGGACACCGGGGAGCTGTTTTTT
few TRBJ1-6 TRBV14 14 . CASSTRTGGSPLHF TGTGCCAGCAGCACCCGGACGGGGGGTTCACCCCTCCACTTT
few TRBJ2-5 TRBV20-1 17 . CSARGWGRLMYQETQYF TGCAGTGCTAGAGGATGGGGACGGTTAATGTACCAAGAGACCCAGTACTTC
many TRBJ2-3 TRBV11-3 16 TRBD2 CASSPGLAGGQYTQYF TGTGCCAGCAGCCCCGGACTAGCGGGGGGTCAATATACGCAGTATTTT
many TRBJ2-1 TRBV18 12 . CASSPKLNEQFF TGTGCCAGCTCACCTAAGCTCAATGAGCAGTTCTTC
many TRBJ2-2 TRBV7-9 17 TRBD2 CASSSLAGNANTGELFF TGTGCCAGCAGCTCACTAGCGGGGAACGCGAACACCGGGGAGCTGTTTTTT
many TRBJ1-1 TRBV7-9 16 . CASSPTRGGADTEAFF TGTGCCAGCAGCCCAACGCGGGGGGGCGCGGACACTGAAGCTTTCTTT
. TRBJ2-5 TRBV11-3 13 . CASSLFHQETQYF TGTGCCAGCAGCTTATTCCACCAAGAGACCCAGTACTTC
. TRBJ2-2 TRBV7-9 16 . CASSLASQDPTGELFF TGTGCCAGCAGCTTAGCCTCACAGGATCCCACCGGGGAGCTGTTTTTT